What follows is one TCR beta chain and its context. What it binds is not known. Profiling relied on immunoSEQ multiplex PCR, and the TCRdb table lists in-frame clones only, not all of them. Found here are fewer than 150,000 clones, 85% to 90% of them singletons; the top ten hold about 4.5%. These data are taken from a study of T cell responses to AZD1222 COVID-19 vaccine. Broader study findings: Reportedly, nearly half the spike-specific TCRs target unmutated variant regions. Spike regions recognized by vaccine-associated CD4 TCRs spanned the protein, led by 160-218 and 743-854. Vaccination with two AZD1222 doses was followed by a rise in Spike-specific TCR breadth and depth.

Here the sequenced sample was peripheral blood, taken on day 0 of AZD1222 vaccination. This TCR derives from an adult in good health.

The CDR3: CASNRPREQFF. DNA of the CDR3: TGTGCCAGCAATAGGCCCCGCGAGCAGTTCTTC. This rearrangement joins TRBV2 to TRBJ2-1; no reliable D call. Germline V gene lookup returns CDR1 SNHLY and CDR2 FYNNEI. V lost 7 bases to trimming and J lost 10 bases, with 11 bases between them. This CDR3 has 11 amino acids.